The clone carrying this T cell receptor beta chain was picked up a small number of times. The sample belongs to a study of T-cell memory formation after mild COVID-19. V lost 2 bases, J lost 2 bases, and 7 bases lay in between. This CDR3 contains 14 residues. Per the germline V gene, CDR1 is KGHDR and CDR2 is SFDVKD. TCRdb analysed the 5' RACE reads with MiXCR anew, one entry per CDR3 protein. Altogether 55,000 to 75,000 distinct CDR3 sequences are present, 25% to 35% being singletons, with the ten largest covering approximately 39%. The rearrangement joins TRBV24-1 to TRBJ2-3, with a possible D match to TRBD1 (5 bases). The TCR was taken from a man between 18 and 35 years old who had mild COVID-19 (a few samples of this study predate the infection). Cell type and time point are not known. Input material: PBMCs or a T cell subset sorted from them (not recorded which). The CDR3 here is CATSDWGYTDTQYF. The CDR3 DNA follows: TGTGCCACCAGTGATTGGGGCTACACAGATACGCAGTATTTT.